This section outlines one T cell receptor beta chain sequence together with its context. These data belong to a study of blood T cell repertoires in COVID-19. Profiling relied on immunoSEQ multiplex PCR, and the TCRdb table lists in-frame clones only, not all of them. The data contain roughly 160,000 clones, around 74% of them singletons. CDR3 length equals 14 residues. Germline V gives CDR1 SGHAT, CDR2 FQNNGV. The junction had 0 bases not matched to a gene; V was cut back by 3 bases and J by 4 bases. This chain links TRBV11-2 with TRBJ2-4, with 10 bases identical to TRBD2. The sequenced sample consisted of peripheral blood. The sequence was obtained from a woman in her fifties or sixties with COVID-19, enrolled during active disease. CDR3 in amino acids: CASSLTSGKNIQYF. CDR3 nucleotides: TGTGCCAGCAGCTTGACTAGCGGGAAAAACATTCAGTACTTC.